This T cell receptor (beta chain) derives from a study of monozygotic twins with inflammatory bowel disease. Findings and limits, study-wide: Differing T cell subtypes remained indistinguishable. For repertoire similarity, concordant twins did not differ from discordant twins, possibly because power was limited.

Details on this clonotype: Its antigen is not known.

TCR libraries were prepared from 3,500 to 4,000 ng total RNA each. During cDNA synthesis, UMIs that each contained a 6-nucleotide sample barcode were added by means of template switching. For each CDR3 protein, TCRdb gives one entry from its re-call of the 5' RACE reads, without DNA. This specimen shows 200,000 to 250,000 distinct CDR3 sequences; the ten leading clones hold approximately 1.5%. This CDR3 spans 16 amino acids. Germline values: CDR1 SQVTM, CDR2 ANQGSEA. This chain links TRBV29-1 with TRBJ1-3; lacking DNA, the TRBD1 call made by TCRdb goes unchecked. This receptor was obtained from a human donor with ulcerative colitis or Crohn's disease, or a healthy co-twin of an affected twin (not recorded which). The specimen sequenced was blood. CDR3: CSVVPPDRAAGNTIYF.